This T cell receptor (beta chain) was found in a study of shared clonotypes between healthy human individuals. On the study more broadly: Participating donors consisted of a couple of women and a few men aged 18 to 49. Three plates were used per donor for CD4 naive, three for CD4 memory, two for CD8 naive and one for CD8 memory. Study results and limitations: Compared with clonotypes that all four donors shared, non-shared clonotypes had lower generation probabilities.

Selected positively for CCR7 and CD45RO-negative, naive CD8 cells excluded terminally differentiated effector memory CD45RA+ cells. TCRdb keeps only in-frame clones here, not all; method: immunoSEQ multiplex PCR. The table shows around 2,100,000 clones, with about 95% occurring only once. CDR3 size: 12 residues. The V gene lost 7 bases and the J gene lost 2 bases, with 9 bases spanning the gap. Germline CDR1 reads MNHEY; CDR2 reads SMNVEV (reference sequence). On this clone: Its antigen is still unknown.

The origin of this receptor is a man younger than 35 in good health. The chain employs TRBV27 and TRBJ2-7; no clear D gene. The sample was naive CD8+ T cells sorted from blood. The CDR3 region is CASKAGPYEQYF. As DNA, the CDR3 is TGTGCCAGCAAGGCCGGACCCTACGAGCAGTACTTC.